The 27 T cell receptor beta chains below were found in one sample sequenced in a study of beta chain features in type 1 diabetes. Isolated RNA was reverse transcribed in full, so expressed TCRB transcripts were sequenced. Sequencing was performed with immunoSEQ multiplex PCR; in TCRdb, only in-frame clones are kept and a portion is missing. This sample carries roughly 300,000 clones, approximately 15% of them seen once, and the ten largest clones take more than 0.015%. Their specific antigens are unknown. General study points: Moderately but significantly shorter TCRB CDR3s were found in Type 1 diabetes patients in all four CD4+ subsets.

What was sequenced was naive CD4+ T cells from blood. Receptors originate from a man aged 25 to 45 with type 1 diabetes.

The chain couples TRBV28 to TRBJ2-1; D may be TRBD2 (5 bases). Germline loops: CDR1 MDHEN, CDR2 SYDVKM. The CDR3 consists of 13 residues. V was cut by 7 bases and J by 10 bases, with 17 bases left in between. CDR3 sequence (DNA): TGTGCCAGCACCCCCCCCGGCCGGAGGGAGCAGTTCTTC. Translating gives CASTPPGRREQFF. The full variable domain, its missing parts supplied by reference TRBV28 and TRBJ2-1, is DVKVTQSSRYLVKRTGEKVFLECVQDMDHENMFWYRQDPGLGLRLIYFSYDVKMKEKGDIPEGYSVSREKKERFSLILESASTNQTSMYLCASTPPGRREQFFGPGTRLTVL.

This clone was detected only a few times. This chain connects TRBV4-3 to TRBJ2-1, with 14 bases lining up with TRBD2. CDR1 and CDR2 from the germline V gene are LGHNA and YSLEER. J lost 6 bases, V lost 3 bases, and 1 base had no gene match. The CDR3 is made up of 15 amino acids. CDR3 loop: CASSHGLAGGNEQFF. CDR3 sequence (DNA): TGCGCCAGCAGCCACGGACTAGCGGGAGGCAATGAGCAGTTCTTC.

V is TRBV6-1 and J is TRBJ1-4, with 12 bases fitting TRBD1. Germline CDR1 MNHNS, CDR2 SASEGT. This CDR3 has 15 amino acids. After removal of 7 bases from V and 12 bases from J, the junction contained 12 bases not matched to a gene. CDR3 sequence: CASNSPGQGATELFF. The DNA for the CDR3 is TGTGCCAGCAATTCCCCGGGACAGGGGGCTACGGAACTGTTTTTT.

CDR3 loop: CATSRDLPRGETQYF. CDR3 nucleotides: TGTGCCACCAGCAGAGATCTCCCCCGAGGAGAGACCCAGTACTTC. The chain has TRBV15 and TRBJ2-5; D is unclear. The CDR3 is 15 amino acids. Looked up from germline, CDR1 is LNHNV and CDR2 is YYDKDF (reference sequence). V shed 0 bases and J shed 4 bases, with 12 bases lying between them. Full variable domain (rest looked up from reference TRBV15 and TRBJ2-5): DAMVIQNPRYQVTQFGKPVTLSCSQTLNHNVMYWYQQKSSQAPKLLFHYYDKDFNNEADTPDNFQSRRPNTSFCFLDIRSPGLGDTAMYLCATSRDLPRGETQYFGPGTRLLVL.

On this clone itself: Other DNA variants within this sample encode the same CDR3. The chain's CDR3 is CASSLGGQETQYF. CDR3 nucleotide sequence: TGTGCCAGCAGTTTAGGCGGCCAAGAGACCCAGTACTTC. The chain couples TRBV28 to TRBJ2-5; no firm D call. V lost 2 bases, J lost 1 base, and 5 bases lay in between. The CDR3 extends over 13 amino acids. The germline gives CDR1 MDHEN, CDR2 SYDVKM.

This clone was observed a few times. The chain couples TRBV29-1 to TRBJ2-7; 7 bases align to TRBD1. CDR1 and CDR2 from the germline V gene are SQVTM and ANQGSEA. CDR3 length: 15 amino acids. Trimming took 4 bases from V and 4 from J; bases not matched to a gene: 13. This CDR3 is CSVVGQDPGRYEQYF. For the CDR3, the DNA is TGCAGCGTTGTCGGACAGGATCCAGGCCGGTACGAGCAGTACTTC.

The sample holds a few counts of this clone. This chain connects TRBV5-1 to TRBJ2-5; D not certain. This CDR3 is built from 15 residues. CDR1 is SGHRS, CDR2 YFSETQ, per germline. V was shortened by 0 bases and J by 3 bases, with 12 bases between the two germline ends. CDR3 loop: CASSLGTRWEETQYF. CDR3 nucleotide sequence: TGCGCCAGCAGCTTGGGAACCAGGTGGGAAGAGACCCAGTACTTC.

The rearrangement joins TRBV7-8 to TRBJ1-1; D unresolved. With 5 bases removed from V and 1 base from J, the gap between germline ends came to 17 bases. CDR1 and CDR2 (germline): SGHVS, FQNEAQ. The CDR3 contains 16 residues. CDR3 loop: CASSPGHSKTNTEAFF. The CDR3 coding sequence is TGTGCCAGCAGCCCCGGTCACAGCAAGACGAACACTGAAGCTTTCTTT.

The sample holds a few counts of this clone. The chain employs TRBV14 and TRBJ2-1; 10 positions agree with TRBD2. Germline CDR1 SGHDN, CDR2 FVKESK. CDR3 length: 14 amino acids. The V segment lost 2 bases and the J segment 6 bases; nucleotides outside the gene matches: 1. The CDR3 coding sequence is TGTGCCAGCAGCCAACTAGCGGGGGCCAATGAGCAGTTCTTC. Protein: CASSQLAGANEQFF.

The genes are TRBV9 and TRBJ2-2; D not resolved. Trimming stripped 2 bases from V and 7 bases from J, with 9 bases between. The CDR3 has 13 residues. CDR1 and CDR2 (germline): SGDLS, YYNGEE. CDR3 in amino acids: CASSVVLSGELFF. Written as DNA, the CDR3 is TGTGCCAGCAGCGTTGTCCTCAGCGGGGAGCTGTTTTTT.

This clone was found a few times. Other DNA sequences in this specimen translate into the identical CDR3. V gene TRBV29-1 combines with J gene TRBJ1-1, with 9 bases that match TRBD1. V shed 6 bases and J 2 bases; nucleotides not matched to a gene: 4. The CDR3 consists of 13 residues. The germline CDR1 and CDR2 sequences are SQVTM and ANQGSEA. In DNA form, the CDR3 reads TGCAGCGTAGCGGGACAGGGTAACACTGAAGCTTTCTTT. This encodes CSVAGQGNTEAFF.

The gene calls are TRBV2 and TRBJ1-5; 7 bases are a match to TRBD1. Germline V gives CDR1 SNHLY, CDR2 FYNNEI. The trim removed 4 bases at V and 11 bases at J, leaving 17 bases unmatched. CDR3 length: 16 residues. In DNA form, the CDR3 reads TGTGCCAGCAGTGGGGTTTCCATGACAGGGATCAGGGCCCAGCATTTT. Protein: CASSGVSMTGIRAQHF.

This clone showed up just a few times. The genes are TRBV5-6 and TRBJ2-7; 7 positions agree with TRBD1. J gave up 0 bases and V 7 bases, and 13 bases lay outside the gene matches. The CDR3 spans 16 residues. The germline V gene encodes CDR1 SGHDT and CDR2 YYEEEE. The CDR3 nucleotides are TGTGCCAGCCGGAGACCCGGGGACAGTGTCTCCTACGAGCAGTACTTC. Residues: CASRRPGDSVSYEQYF.

The genes are TRBV27 and TRBJ2-7, with D tentatively TRBD2 (6 bases). Germline V lookup: CDR1 MNHEY, CDR2 SMNVEV (reference sequence). The CDR3 covers 15 residues. V lost 4 bases to trimming and J lost 1 base, with 14 bases between them. CDR3 in amino acids: CASSSPSESSYEQYF. The CDR3 bases are TGTGCCAGCAGTTCCCCTAGCGAAAGTTCCTACGAGCAGTACTTC.

This clone has only a few counts. CDR3: CASSPLLGSSYEQYF. The CDR3 bases are TGCGCCAGCAGCCCCCTTTTGGGGAGCTCCTACGAGCAGTACTTC. This chain connects TRBV5-1 to TRBJ2-7, with D perhaps TRBD2 (5 bases). The CDR3 contains 15 residues. The V end lost 4 bases, the J end lost 0 bases, and 14 bases lay between the germline ends. Germline assignment: CDR1 SGHRS and CDR2 YFSETQ.

The rearrangement links TRBV7-2 to TRBJ2-5; TRBD1 agrees at 9 bases. With 1 base clipped from V and 6 bases from J, the junction kept 9 bases outside the gene matches. Germline V gene data show CDR1 as SGHTA and CDR2 as FQGNSA. The CDR3 runs to 16 residues. The CDR3 sequence: CASSLERNRGRKTQYF. The CDR3 DNA sequence: TGTGCCAGCAGCTTAGAGAGGAACAGGGGGCGAAAGACCCAGTACTTC.

This chain joins TRBV11-2 and TRBJ2-3; D gene unclear. The CDR3 has 14 residues. Trimming shortened V by 4 bases and J by 2 bases, and 10 bases separated the two germline ends. CDR1 is SGHAT and CDR2 is FQNNGV in the germline V gene. The CDR3 here is CASSSRVTTDTQYF. In DNA form, the CDR3 reads TGTGCCAGCAGCTCCCGGGTCACCACAGATACGCAGTATTTT.

This chain uses TRBV7-2 with TRBJ2-5; D gene ambiguous. Deletions cut 1 base from V and 5 bases from J, with 8 bases between. CDR3 length: 13 amino acids. Per germline, CDR1 SGHTA and CDR2 FQGNSA. The chain's CDR3 is CASSLGPEETQYF. Written as DNA, the CDR3 is TGTGCCAGCAGCTTAGGCCCCGAGGAGACCCAGTACTTC.

This clone was seen only a few times. V usage is TRBV7-9 and J usage is TRBJ1-4, with a tentative D call TRBD1 (6 bases). The CDR3 has 15 amino acids. V lost 2 bases and J lost 8, with 15 bases in between. Germline CDR1 is SEHNR and CDR2 is FQNEAQ (reference sequence). The CDR3 spells CASSLLAGAGEKLFF. The CDR3 coding sequence is TGTGCCAGCAGCTTACTGGCAGGGGCAGGGGAAAAACTGTTTTTT.

The genes are TRBV20-1 and TRBJ2-1; D unresolved. CDR1 and CDR2 from the germline V gene are DFQATT and SNEGSKA (reference sequence). V was trimmed by 4 bases and J by 5 bases, leaving 3 bases between them. CDR3 size: 10 residues. CDR3 sequence (DNA): TGCAGTGCTACTGACAATGAGCAGTTCTTC. Amino acid sequence: CSATDNEQFF.

The CDR3 reads CSVAGSQETQYF. The CDR3 DNA follows: TGCAGCGTTGCTGGGAGCCAAGAGACCCAGTACTTC. This chain uses TRBV29-1 with TRBJ2-5; the D gene is possibly TRBD2 (5 bases). Germline CDR1 is SQVTM and CDR2 is ANQGSEA. This CDR3 spans 12 amino acids. Trimming cost V 4 bases and J 1 base, with 7 bases left between them.

For this clone: This sample also contains other DNA sequences that code for the same CDR3. The chain is built from TRBV9 and TRBJ2-5; perhaps TRBD2 as D (6 bases). CDR3 length: 14 amino acids. Per the germline V gene, CDR1 is SGDLS and CDR2 is YYNGEE. V was trimmed by 3 bases and J by 5 bases, leaving 14 bases between them. The CDR3 DNA is TGTGCCAGCAGCGCCCAGACCGGAGGGGAGACCCAGTACTTC. It encodes CASSAQTGGETQYF. Combining the CDR3 with reference TRBV9 and TRBJ2-5 gives the whole variable domain DSGVTQTPKHLITATGQRVTLRCSPRSGDLSVYWYQQSLDQGLQFLIQYYNGEERAKGNILERFSAQQFPDLHSELNLSSLELGDSALYFCASSAQTGGETQYFGPGTRLLVL.

The table lists this clone with a few counts. The chain joins TRBV7-3 to TRBJ2-3; 12 bases agree with TRBD2. CDR1 SGHTA and CDR2 FQGTGA come from the germline V gene. V lost 4 bases to trimming and J lost 5 bases; unmatched junction nucleotides: 7. This CDR3 has 16 residues. The CDR3 loop is CASSSGLAGTIDTQYF. CDR3 bases: TGTGCCAGCAGCTCCGGACTAGCGGGGACCATAGATACGCAGTATTTT.

The genes are TRBV11-2 and TRBJ1-5, with unresolved D. The CDR3 consists of 13 residues. V dropped 0 bases and J dropped 6 bases, with 6 bases sitting between them. CDR1 and CDR2 (germline): SGHAT, FQNNGV. CDR3: CASSLDRGQPQHF. As DNA, the CDR3 is TGTGCCAGCAGCTTAGATCGGGGTCAGCCCCAGCATTTT.

In its sample, this clone was seen a few times. The J gene is TRBJ2-3, the V gene TRBV5-1; perhaps TRBD2 as D (6 bases). The CDR3 runs 16 residues. The ends were cut back, 2 bases at V and 2 bases at J, with 15 bases in the middle. Germline V CDR1 and CDR2: SGHRS, YFSETQ. The CDR3 region is CASSFVPGVDTDTQYF. The CDR3 region has the DNA TGCGCCAGCAGCTTCGTTCCGGGGGTTGACACAGATACGCAGTATTTT.

The chain joins TRBV27 to TRBJ2-1; the match to TRBD2 covers 7 bases. Germline values: CDR1 MNHEY, CDR2 SMNVEV (reference sequence). The trim removed 0 bases at V and 6 bases at J, leaving 2 bases unmatched. This CDR3 spans 14 amino acids. The CDR3 DNA follows: TGTGCCAGCAGTTTATCTTGGACTAGCAATGAGCAGTTCTTC. As protein: CASSLSWTSNEQFF.

This clone turned up a few times. This chain links TRBV29-1 with TRBJ1-5; TRBD1 is a possible D gene (6 bases). In germline, CDR1 is SQVTM, CDR2 ANQGSEA. The CDR3 loop spans 13 amino acids. Trimming pared 3 bases from V and 6 bases from J, leaving 12 bases between. The CDR3 here is CSVDAGVGQPQHF. CDR3 bases: TGCAGCGTTGACGCAGGGGTCGGTCAGCCCCAGCATTTT.